The next 18 T cell receptor beta chains were all read from a single sample in a study of T cell responses to AZD1222 COVID-19 vaccine (dated by TCRdb to about 2021). Libraries were made using the immunoSEQ multiplex PCR assay. TCRdb provides this immuneACCESS table in a form limited to in-frame rearrangements. Some clones are lacking; in checked studies, under half of them reflect an unresolved V gene, and why the rest are absent is not known. The sample records about 64,000 clones, just over 90% of which are singletons. In total, the top ten clones hold about 5.7% of the sample. The time point label corresponds to: about 28 days (+/-7) after the second vaccine dose. The sample's treatment or condition label, in plain terms: meningococcal conjugate vaccine given as trial control. Specimen: peripheral blood, collected 28 days after the second dose of the MenACWY control vaccine. Every receptor here comes from an adult who received the MenACWY meningococcal vaccine as a control.

V usage is TRBV10-2 and J usage is TRBJ1-2; D gene ambiguous. The CDR3 totals 13 residues. V shed 3 bases and J shed 3 bases, with 8 bases lying between them. Germline V gene sequence: CDR1 WSHSY, CDR2 SAAADI. The CDR3 DNA reads TGCGCCAGCAGTGACTTAGGAGACTATGGCTACACCTTC. Translating it yields CASSDLGDYGYTF.

This clone was seen a few times. This chain uses TRBV6-1 with TRBJ1-5; D possibly corresponds to TRBD1 (5 bases). Trimming took 3 bases from V and 6 from J, leaving 9 bases between them. Germline-derived CDR1 and CDR2 are MNHNS and SASEGT. The CDR3 has 13 residues. CDR3 sequence (DNA): TGTGCCAGCAGTGACAGGGAAATTCAGCCCCAGCATTTT. Translated: CASSDREIQPQHF.

The chain carries TRBV7-2 and TRBJ1-6; D uncertain. The CDR3 is made up of 13 amino acids. The germline V and J ends were trimmed by 5 bases and 9 bases, with 11 bases remaining between them. The germline V gene encodes CDR1 SGHTA and CDR2 FQGNSA. The DNA for the CDR3 is TGTGCCAGCAGCCCGCGGGGAAGTTCACCCCTCCACTTT. This translates into CASSPRGSSPLHF.

The chain has TRBV6-5 and TRBJ1-6, with D perhaps TRBD1 (5 bases). The CDR3 loop spans 14 amino acids. Trimming left V 5 bases short and J 13 bases short, with 18 bases between. Germline CDR1 and CDR2: MNHEY and SVGAGI. CDR3 protein: CASSPDSALRPLHF. CDR3 sequence (DNA): TGTGCCAGCAGTCCCGACAGCGCATTAAGGCCCCTCCACTTT.

This chain links TRBV4-1 with TRBJ1-2; a weak D match, TRBD1 (5 bases). The germline V and J ends were trimmed by 0 bases and 4 bases, with 12 bases remaining between them. The CDR3 contains 15 residues. Germline-derived CDR1 and CDR2 are MGHRA and YSYEKL. DNA of the CDR3: TGCGCCAGCAGCCAAGAAACGGACACAACCTATGGCTACACCTTC. This encodes CASSQETDTTYGYTF.

The chain combines TRBV19 with TRBJ2-7; either TRBD1 or TRBD2 may supply D (5 bases each). In germline, CDR1 is LNHDA, CDR2 SQIVND (reference sequence). Trimming cost V 11 bases and J 7 bases, with 21 bases left between them. This CDR3 comprises 13 residues. The CDR3 bases are TGTGCCTCGTGTGGGGGTCCGGCTGAAGAGCAGTACTTC. Translating it yields CASCGGPAEEQYF.

The table lists this clone with a count of one. The chain couples TRBV27 to TRBJ2-1; maybe TRBD2 (6 bases). Germline CDR1 and CDR2: MNHEY and SMNVEV (reference sequence). The CDR3 sequence is 15 residues long. V gave up 5 bases and J gave up 0 bases, with 11 bases separating them. The CDR3 nucleotides read TGTGCCAGCAGTCCCTTCGGGGGCTCCTACAATGAGCAGTTCTTC. This encodes CASSPFGGSYNEQFF.

The chain links TRBV30 to TRBJ1-3; D gene unclear. Germline CDR1 and CDR2: GTSNPN and SVGIG (reference sequence). Trimming took off 0 bases at V and 0 bases at J, with 3 bases between the two ends. The CDR3 runs to 13 residues. Here the CDR3 reads CAWSVSSGNTIYF. As DNA, the CDR3 is TGTGCCTGGAGTGTGTCCTCTGGAAACACCATATATTTT.

The chain carries TRBV27 and TRBJ1-6; D is ambiguous. CDR3 length equals 13 residues. CDR1 and CDR2 (germline): MNHEY, SMNVEV (reference sequence). Trimming took 5 bases from V and 10 from J, leaving 12 bases between them. CDR3 loop: CASSHRDYSPLHF. Written as DNA, the CDR3 is TGTGCCAGCAGTCATAGGGATTACTCACCCCTCCACTTT.

This clone showed up just a few times. The chain links TRBV7-8 to TRBJ1-1, with D possibly TRBD1 on 5 matching bases. V lost 4 bases and J 11 bases, leaving 14 bases between the germline ends. Per the germline V gene, CDR1 is SGHVS and CDR2 is FQNEAQ. The length of the CDR3 is 12 residues. The CDR3 nucleotides read TGTGCCAGCAGCTCATTTTCCCGGGGGGCTTTCTTT. Residues: CASSSFSRGAFF.

The V gene is TRBV19, the J gene TRBJ1-1; no definite D call. CDR1 and CDR2 (germline): LNHDA, SQIVND (reference sequence). V dropped 7 bases and J dropped 11 bases, with 23 bases sitting between them. The CDR3 length is 14 residues. CDR3 residues: CASTPIATTTQAFF. CDR3 DNA: TGTGCCAGTACCCCGATAGCAACTACCACCCAGGCTTTCTTT.

This clone came up once. J is TRBJ2-7 and V is TRBV27; D is perhaps TRBD2 (5 bases). Trimming cost V 3 bases and J 0 bases, with 12 bases left between them. The germline V gene encodes CDR1 MNHEY and CDR2 SMNVEV (reference sequence). The length of the CDR3 is 15 residues. The CDR3 DNA follows: TGTGCCAGCAGTTTCGCGGGCCAGAGCTCCTACGAGCAGTACTTC. Translating gives CASSFAGQSSYEQYF.

The genes are TRBV3-1 (or the pseudogene TRBV3-2) and TRBJ1-2, with D tentatively TRBD1 (6 bases). Trimming removed 3 bases from V and 4 bases from J, with 9 bases in between. Germline lookup yields CDR1 LGHDT and CDR2 YNNKEL (reference sequence). CDR3 length equals 13 residues. Here the CDR3 DNA reads TGTGCCAGCAGCCAGGGGGCTGTCTATGGCTACACCTTC. Encoded protein: CASSQGAVYGYTF.

The V and J genes are TRBV28 and TRBJ1-6; perhaps TRBD1 as D (5 bases). The germline CDR1 and CDR2 sequences are MDHEN and SYDVKM. V gave up 4 bases and J gave up 7 bases, with 14 bases separating them. The CDR3 is 15 amino acids. The DNA for the CDR3 is TGTGCCAGCAGTTCCCTGGGACGGGGGAATTCACCCCTCCACTTT. The encoded protein is CASSSLGRGNSPLHF. Filled out from reference TRBV28 and TRBJ1-6, the complete variable domain reads DVKVTQSSRYLVKRTGEKVFLECVQDMDHENMFWYRQDPGLGLRLIYFSYDVKMKEKGDIPEGYSVSREKKERFSLILESASTNQTSMYLCASSSLGRGNSPLHFGNGTRLTVT.

The genes are TRBV21-1 and TRBJ2-7; TRBD2 is the table's D call, not checked against the DNA. TRBV21-1 is a pseudogene segment. The CDR3 is made up of 19 amino acids. In nucleotides, the CDR3 is TGTGCCAGCAGCAAGATGACTAGCGGGAAGGGTTCGGTTTCCTACGAGCAGTACTTC. Translated, it gives CASSKMTSGKGSVSYEQYF.

This rearrangement joins TRBV2 to TRBJ1-5; D call uncertain. The length of the CDR3 is 14 residues. Trimming cost V 3 bases and J 7 bases, with 13 bases left between them. Germline V gene data show CDR1 as SNHLY and CDR2 as FYNNEI. The CDR3 region is CASSEGRIGQPQHF. The CDR3 DNA follows: TGTGCCAGCAGTGAGGGCAGGATAGGCCAGCCCCAGCATTTT. Variable domain in full (rest from reference TRBV2 and TRBJ1-5): EPEVTQTPSHQVTQMGQEVILRCVPISNHLYFYWYRQILGQKVEFLVSFYNNEISEKSEIFDDQFSVERPDGSNFTLKIRSTKLEDSAMYFCASSEGRIGQPQHFGDGTRLSIL.

This chain uses TRBV12-3 or TRBV12-4 with TRBJ1-1; D is undetermined. The V end lost 4 bases, the J end lost 6 bases, and 6 bases lay between the germline ends. The CDR3 is made up of 11 amino acids. DNA for the CDR3: TGTGCCAGCAGTTACGAGGCTGAAGCTTTCTTT. This translates into CASSYEAEAFF.

This chain joins TRBV11-2 and TRBJ2-7, with D maybe TRBD1 (8 bases). The CDR3 is made up of 15 amino acids. Germline loops: CDR1 SGHAT, CDR2 FQNNGV. Trimming took 5 bases from V and 5 from J, leaving 19 bases between them. This chain's CDR3 is CASSHQDRGGDEQYF. The CDR3 DNA sequence: TGTGCCAGCAGCCACCAAGACAGGGGAGGGGACGAGCAGTACTTC.